This T cell receptor (beta chain) was identified in a study of blood T cell repertoires in COVID-19. Study summary: The samples span acute and convalescent COVID-19 from the United States, Italy and Spain. Sources were T cells, B-cell-depleted T cells, or PBMCs; the material itself was cDNA or gDNA.

In the study's own analysis: Amplification of reference gene primers was used by the study to estimate nucleated cell counts. Libraries were prepared by immunoSEQ multiplex PCR; TCRdb keeps only in-frame clonotypes and omits some of them. The D gene and trimming were derived from the DNA, and the V and J assignments and clone size from that table. Altogether 250,000 to 400,000 clones are present, almost 90% being singletons, with the ten largest covering less than 3%. Germline CDR1 is PRHDT and CDR2 is FYEKMQ (reference sequence). The CDR3 runs to 17 residues. The V and J ends lost 3 bases and 7 bases, in that order; junction bases with no gene match: 9.

The chain recombines TRBV13 with TRBJ2-3; 14 nucleotides line up with TRBD2. The TCR was taken from a woman in her twenties or thirties with COVID-19, enrolled during active disease. Material: peripheral blood. Written as DNA, the CDR3 is TGTGCCAGCAGCTTCACCAGACTAGCGGGAGGGCTGAATACGCAGTATTTT. It encodes CASSFTRLAGGLNTQYF.